This T cell receptor beta chain stems from a study of blood T cell repertoires in COVID-19. As for the study in general: The samples span acute and convalescent COVID-19 from the United States, Italy and Spain. T cells, B-cell-depleted T cells, or PBMCs provided the cDNA or gDNA that served as material.

Clinical history as reported by participants underpinned cohort assignment. Some clones are missing from TCRdb's copy, which holds only in-frame ones; the method was immunoSEQ multiplex PCR. The data hold over 200,000 clones, with 86% observed a single time. The CDR3 runs 15 residues. The V gene's germline CDR1 is ENHRY and CDR2 SYGVKD. V was pared by 7 bases and J by 3 bases, with 7 bases of the junction left unmatched. The source material was PBMCs or T cells enriched from blood (not recorded which). The receptor was isolated from a man aged 18 to 29 who had recovered from COVID-19. V and J are TRBV10-3 and TRBJ2-3; TRBD1 matches 10 bases. CDR3 residues: CAITRTGGETDTQYF. CDR3 DNA: TGTGCCATCACTCGGACAGGGGGAGAGACAGATACGCAGTATTTT.